A selection of T cell receptor beta chains follows, all from one sample in a study of blood T cell repertoires in COVID-19. The method was immunoSEQ multiplex PCR; TCRdb's version includes in-frame clones alone and lacks a portion of them. This table holds roughly 500,000 clones, approximately 85% found once. Material: peripheral blood. All receptors come from a human donor in a cohort sampled during active COVID-19. Both conserved end residues are part of each CDR3. D genes are given only for firm matches. Only part of the rows carry a size: once, few, many, or a class if the clone is expanded.

>once|TRBD1|TRBJ1-4|TRBV2
CASRRQGNNEKLFF
TGTGCCAGCAGGCGACAGGGCAATAATGAAAAACTGTTTTTT
>NA|TRBD2|TRBJ2-1|TRBV15
CATSPGVQGGGSFHNEQFF
TGTGCCACCAGCCCCGGGGTCCAAGGTGGCGGGAGCTTTCACAATGAGCAGTTCTTC
>NA|NA|TRBJ1-2|TRBV3-1/TRBV3-2
CASSPRGFYGYTF
TGTGCCAGCAGCCCCAGGGGATTCTATGGCTACACCTTC
>NA|NA|TRBJ2-7|TRBV19
CAKRDIGEQYF
TGTGCCAAACGAGACATTGGCGAGCAGTACTTC
>NA|NA|TRBJ1-1|TRBV19
CASSIGGGRVMNTEAFF
TGTGCCAGTAGTATAGGTGGGGGCAGGGTCATGAACACTGAAGCTTTCTTT
>NA|TRBD2|TRBJ2-2|TRBV28
CASSSPGLATGELFF
TGTGCCAGCAGTTCACCGGGACTAGCGACCGGGGAGCTGTTTTTT
>once|NA|TRBJ1-1|TRBV5-6
CASVFWQGTEAFF
TGTGCCAGCGTCTTTTGGCAGGGAACTGAAGCTTTCTTT
>NA|NA|TRBJ1-5|TRBV6-6
CASSYGQTFRVPQHF
TGTGCCAGCAGTTACGGACAGACTTTTAGGGTGCCCCAGCATTTT
>NA|NA|TRBJ1-4|TRBV6-4
CASSDSRGRLNEKLFF
TGTGCCAGCAGTGACTCGCGAGGGCGCTTGAATGAAAAACTGTTTTTT
>NA|NA|TRBJ1-2|TRBV19
CASKRAGGYTF
TGTGCCAGTAAGAGGGCGGGCGGCTACACCTTC
>NA|TRBD1|TRBJ2-5|TRBV9
CASSVVTGGQETQYF
TGTGCCAGCAGCGTTGTGACAGGGGGACAAGAGACCCAGTACTTC
>NA|NA|TRBJ1-2|TRBV6-5
CASRGLNRENYGYTF
TGTGCCAGCAGGGGCCTGAACAGGGAAAACTATGGCTACACCTTC
>NA|NA|TRBJ2-2|TRBV5-5
CASSLIGAGELFF
TGTGCCAGCAGCTTGATTGGAGCCGGGGAGCTGTTTTTT
>NA|NA|TRBJ1-6|TRBV5-1
CASSLGAGGNNSPLHF
TGCGCCAGCAGCTTGGGGGCGGGGGGGAATAATTCACCCCTCCACTTT
>NA|NA|TRBJ2-2|TRBV21-1
CASSIPGTLTSGKNTGELFF
TGTGCCAGCAGCATACCAGGGACCCTAACTAGCGGGAAGAACACCGGGGAGCTGTTTTTT
>NA|TRBD2|TRBJ2-5|TRBV5-1
CASTPGLAGQETQYF
TGCGCCAGCACCCCGGGACTAGCGGGGCAAGAGACCCAGTACTTC
>many|NA|TRBJ1-5|TRBV28
CASRGVIGGGVLSYYSNQPQHF
TGTGCCAGCAGGGGGGTCATAGGGGGAGGGGTCCTTTCTTATTATAGCAATCAGCCCCAGCATTTT
>NA|NA|TRBJ2-3|TRBV7-9
CASSSGTISTDTQYF
TGTGCCAGCAGCTCTGGGACAATTAGCACAGATACGCAGTATTTT
>many|TRBD2|TRBJ2-1|TRBV15
CATSGSGLQNEQFF
TGTGCCACCAGCGGTTCGGGACTACAAAATGAGCAGTTCTTC
>NA|NA|TRBJ1-1|TRBV6-4
CASSDGRNTEAFF
TGTGCCAGCAGTGACGGCAGGAACACTGAAGCTTTCTTT
>NA|TRBD2|TRBJ2-3|TRBV6-6
CASSSLYSGSTDTQYF
TGTGCCAGCAGTTCCCTATATAGCGGGAGTACAGATACGCAGTATTTT
>NA|TRBD2|TRBJ2-3|TRBV27
CASSLYGRASDTQYF
TGTGCCAGCAGTTTATACGGGAGGGCATCGGATACGCAGTATTTT
>NA|TRBD2|TRBJ2-3|TRBV9
CASSVKLAGTSSTDTQYF
TGTGCCAGCAGCGTAAAACTAGCGGGGACCTCTAGCACAGATACGCAGTATTTT
>NA|NA|TRBJ1-2|TRBV11-2
CATLEGIGYGYTF
TGTGCCACCTTGGAGGGGATCGGCTATGGCTACACCTTC
>NA|TRBD2|TRBJ2-5|TRBV7-2
CASGRLAGVETQYF
TGTGCCAGCGGGCGGCTAGCGGGAGTCGAGACCCAGTACTTC
>NA|NA|TRBJ2-7|TRBV6-6
CASSYGAATSGEQYF
TGTGCCAGCAGTTACGGGGCCGCCACCTCGGGCGAGCAGTACTTC
>NA|TRBD2|TRBJ2-2|TRBV11-2
CASSTRTSGRGTGELFF
TGTGCCAGCAGCACCCGGACTAGCGGGAGGGGTACCGGGGAGCTGTTTTTT
>NA|NA|TRBJ2-1|TRBV7-3
CASRPGTGLINEQFF
TGTGCCAGCAGGCCCGGGACTGGTTTGATCAATGAGCAGTTCTTC
>NA|NA|TRBJ1-1|TRBV9
CASSPNSPGGRMNTEAFF
TGTGCCAGCAGCCCTAACTCACCCGGGGGACGGATGAACACTGAAGCTTTCTTT
>NA|NA|TRBJ2-6|TRBV4-1
CASSQAQGPGANVLTF
TGCGCCAGCAGCCAAGCCCAGGGGCCTGGGGCCAACGTCCTGACTTTC
>NA|NA|TRBJ1-2|TRBV7-2
CASSLGRHSYGYTF
TGTGCCAGCAGCTTAGGCCGACACTCCTATGGCTACACCTTC
>NA|TRBD2|TRBJ2-1|TRBV7-6
CASSSLGAGVYNEQFF
TGTGCCAGCAGCTCCCTCGGGGCGGGAGTCTACAATGAGCAGTTCTTC
>NA|NA|TRBJ1-2|TRBV19
CASSRGAGGLYGYTF
TGTGCCAGTAGCAGAGGTGCAGGAGGTTTGTATGGCTACACCTTC
>NA|TRBD2|TRBJ2-3|TRBV6-4
CASSHSGLSGSTDTQYF
TGTGCCAGCAGCCATAGCGGGTTGAGTGGGAGCACAGATACGCAGTATTTT
>NA|NA|TRBJ1-1|TRBV6-6
CASSPGKGHLLYTEAFF
TGTGCCAGCAGTCCCGGGAAGGGACACTTGCTTTACACTGAAGCTTTCTTT
>NA|TRBD2|TRBJ2-5|TRBV6-5
CASTGTRGTETQYF
TGTGCCAGCACTGGGACTAGAGGTACTGAGACCCAGTACTTC
>NA|NA|TRBJ1-1|TRBV28
CASLPSFDYTEAFF
TGTGCCAGTTTACCCTCTTTTGACTACACTGAAGCTTTCTTT
>NA|TRBD1|TRBJ1-5|TRBV6-2/TRBV6-3
CASSYGTGAGQPQHF
TGTGCCAGCAGTTACGGGACAGGGGCGGGTCAGCCCCAGCATTTT
>NA|TRBD1|TRBJ1-1|TRBV6-5
CASRLTGTGRTEAFF
TGTGCCAGCAGATTGACCGGGACAGGGAGGACTGAAGCTTTCTTT
>NA|TRBD1|TRBJ1-4|TRBV6-1
CASSARTGPSTNEKLFF
TGTGCCAGCAGTGCACGGACAGGACCGTCAACTAATGAAAAACTGTTTTTT
>NA|NA|TRBJ2-5|TRBV2
CASSDTLARETQYF
TGTGCCAGCAGTGATACACTAGCCCGGGAGACCCAGTACTTC
>NA|TRBD1|TRBJ2-1|TRBV9
CASSANQGQGRQFF
TGTGCCAGCAGCGCAAACCAGGGACAGGGGAGGCAGTTCTTC
>NA|NA|TRBJ2-5|TRBV7-9
CASSITGTGETQYF
TGTGCCAGCAGTATAACAGGGACGGGGGAGACCCAGTACTTC
>NA|TRBD2|TRBJ2-3|TRBV2
CASNQRETRPTDTQYF
TGTGCCAGCAACCAGCGGGAAACTAGGCCCACAGATACGCAGTATTTT
>NA|TRBD1|TRBJ1-4|TRBV7-9
CASSQSPGQGNEKLFF
TGTGCCAGCAGCCAAAGCCCGGGACAGGGTAATGAAAAACTGTTTTTT